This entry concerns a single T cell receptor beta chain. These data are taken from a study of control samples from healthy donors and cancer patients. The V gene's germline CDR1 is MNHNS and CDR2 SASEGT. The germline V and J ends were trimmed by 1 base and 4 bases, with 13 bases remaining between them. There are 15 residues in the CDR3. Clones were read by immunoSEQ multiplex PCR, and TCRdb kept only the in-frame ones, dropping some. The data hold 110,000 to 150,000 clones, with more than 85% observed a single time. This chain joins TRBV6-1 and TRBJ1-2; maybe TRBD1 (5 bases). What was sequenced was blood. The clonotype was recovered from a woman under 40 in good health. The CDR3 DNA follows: TGTGCCAGCAGTGAAGTTGGACAACGTGTCTATGGCTACACCTTC. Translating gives CASSEVGQRVYGYTF.